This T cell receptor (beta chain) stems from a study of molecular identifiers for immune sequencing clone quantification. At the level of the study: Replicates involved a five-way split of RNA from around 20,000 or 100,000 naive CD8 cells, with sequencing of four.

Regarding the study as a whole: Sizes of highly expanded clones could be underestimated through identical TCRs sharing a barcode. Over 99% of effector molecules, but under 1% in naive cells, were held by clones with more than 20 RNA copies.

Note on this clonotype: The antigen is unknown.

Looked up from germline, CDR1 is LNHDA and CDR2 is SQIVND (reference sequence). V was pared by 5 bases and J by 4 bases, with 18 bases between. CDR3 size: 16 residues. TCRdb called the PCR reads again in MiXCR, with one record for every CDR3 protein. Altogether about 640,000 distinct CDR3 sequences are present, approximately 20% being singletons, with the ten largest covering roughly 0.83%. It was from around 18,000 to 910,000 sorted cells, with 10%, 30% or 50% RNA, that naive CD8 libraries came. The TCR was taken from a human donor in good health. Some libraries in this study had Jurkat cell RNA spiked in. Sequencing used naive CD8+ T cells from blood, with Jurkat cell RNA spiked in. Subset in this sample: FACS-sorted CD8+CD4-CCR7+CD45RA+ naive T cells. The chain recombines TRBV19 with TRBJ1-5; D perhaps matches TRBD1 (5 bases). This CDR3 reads CASSLGTRGLNQPQHF. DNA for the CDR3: TGTGCCAGTAGTCTGGGGACCCGGGGTCTAAATCAGCCCCAGCATTTT.